The 5 T cell receptor beta chains in this list originate from one sample, sequenced in a study of blood T cells in healthy people across ages. PCR was performed a second time for about 7 to 12 cycles using a sample-barcoded 5' primer and a J-beta primer mix. TCRdb reprocessed the 5' RACE reads via MiXCR and lists one record per CDR3 protein. This table holds about 560,000 distinct CDR3 sequences, about 25% found once. The data were also submitted as part of a second study, on T cells of mothers and their children.

Sequenced sample: blood. Receptor source: a boy between 2 and 15 years old in good health.

The chain links TRBV4-1 to TRBJ2-5; TRBD2 agrees at 10 bases. The J call may be faulty, since TRBJ2-1 better matches the DNA end. Germline CDR1 reads MGHRA; CDR2 reads YSYEKL. The CDR3 spans 15 residues. The CDR3 protein is CASSQDPGLAREQFF. Here the CDR3 DNA reads TGCGCCAGCAGCCAGGACCCGGGACTAGCGCGTGAGCAGTTCTTC.

V gene TRBV3-1 combines with J gene TRBJ2-5; no firm D call. The end of the DNA fits TRBJ2-1 better, so the J call may be wrong. This CDR3 has 12 residues. Germline V gene lookup returns CDR1 LGHDT and CDR2 YNNKEL (reference sequence). The CDR3, as DNA: TGTGCCAGCAGCCAAGAAGCAGGAGAGCAGTTCTTC. Protein product: CASSQEAGEQFF.

The chain recombines TRBV6-2 or TRBV6-3 with TRBJ2-6; maybe TRBD1 (6 bases). V lost 6 bases, J lost 0 bases, and 18 bases lay in between. This CDR3 comprises 18 residues. Germline V lookup: CDR1 MNHEY, CDR2 SVGEGT. CDR3 DNA sequence: TGTGCCAGCAGGCCCCCGGACAGAGTACCCTCTGGGGCCAACGTCCTGACTTTC. Residues: CASRPPDRVPSGANVLTF.

The chain has TRBV2 and TRBJ2-5; D is possibly TRBD1 or TRBD2 (6 bases each). The J call may be faulty, since TRBJ2-7 better matches the DNA end. The CDR3 loop spans 14 amino acids. Looked up from germline, CDR1 is SNHLY and CDR2 is FYNNEI. CDR3 sequence (DNA): TGTGCCAGCAGGGCGGGACAAGGCTTATCCGAGCAGTACTTC. It specifies CASRAGQGLSEQYF.

The V and J genes are TRBV19 and TRBJ2-2; 14 bases are a match to TRBD2. The germline CDR1 and CDR2 sequences are LNHDA and SQIVND (reference sequence). The CDR3 contains 15 residues. V gave up 7 bases and J gave up 6 bases; unmatched junction bases: 4. In DNA form, the CDR3 reads TGTGCCAGTAAGGGACTAGCGGGAGAGTCCGGGGAGCTGTTTTTT. This encodes CASKGLAGESGELFF.